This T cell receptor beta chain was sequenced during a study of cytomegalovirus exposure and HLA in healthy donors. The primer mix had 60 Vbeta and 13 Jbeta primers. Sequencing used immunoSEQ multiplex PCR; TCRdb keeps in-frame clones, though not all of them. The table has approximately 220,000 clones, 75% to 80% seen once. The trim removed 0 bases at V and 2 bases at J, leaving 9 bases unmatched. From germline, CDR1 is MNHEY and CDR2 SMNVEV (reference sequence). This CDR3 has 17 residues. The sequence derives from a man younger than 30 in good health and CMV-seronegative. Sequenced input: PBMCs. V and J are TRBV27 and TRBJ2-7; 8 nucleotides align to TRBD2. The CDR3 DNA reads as TGTGCCAGCAGTTTATCCGCCCCTAGCGGGCCTACCTACGAGCAGTACTTC. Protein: CASSLSAPSGPTYEQYF.